The rows below give T cell receptor beta chains drawn from one sample of a study of glioma-infiltrating T cells. TCRdb called the multiplex PCR reads again in MiXCR, with one record for every CDR3 protein. The sample has about 400,000 distinct CDR3 sequences; about two fifths are singletons. The material sequenced was glioma tissue, nonneoplastic brain tissue, or PBMCs (not recorded which). The receptors were sampled from a human donor with low-grade glioma or glioblastoma, undergoing nonglioma brain surgery, or in good health (not recorded which). Each CDR3 is given without its conserved first and last residue. D genes are given only for firm matches.

j_gene,v_gene,d_gene,CDR3aa
TRBJ1-2,TRBV20-1,.,SANTRNYGYT
TRBJ1-4,TRBV6-6,.,ASSYNSEKLF
TRBJ2-3,TRBV7-2,.,ASIWLVDTQY
TRBJ2-3,TRBV20-1,.,SASSRESTDTQY
TRBJ2-2,TRBV27,.,ASSFSNTGELF
TRBJ2-5,TRBV6-2/TRBV6-3,TRBD1,ASRDRVAETQY
TRBJ1-1,TRBV28,.,ASRAGGPGWTEAF
TRBJ1-1,TRBV3-1,.,ASSFRRVRTEAF
TRBJ1-1,TRBV27,.,ASSLSREVNTEAF
TRBJ2-2,TRBV2,.,ASSPGPKLF
TRBJ2-1,TRBV6-1,.,ASSEQRNDYNEQF
TRBJ1-1,TRBV5-1,.,ASSFRWRNEAF
TRBJ2-3,TRBV18,.,ASSQALTTDTQY
TRBJ2-3,TRBV6-2/TRBV6-3,.,ASSLTHVGADTQY
TRBJ2-4,TRBV20-1,.,SPQEGSAKNIQY
TRBJ2-1,TRBV20-1,TRBD2,SARAAAGLAGSNEQF
TRBJ2-2,TRBV3-1,TRBD2,ASSQASLAVDTGELF
TRBJ2-5,TRBV20-1,TRBD1,SVPGQGGETQY
TRBJ2-7,TRBV29-1,.,SFMEDEQY
TRBJ2-2,TRBV4-1,.,ASSQLMGLNTGELF
TRBJ2-3,TRBV28,.,ASLNVRTATDTQY
TRBJ2-3,TRBV20-1,.,SAPPPRADTQY
TRBJ2-3,TRBV20-1,.,SARVSWISTDTQY
TRBJ2-7,TRBV27,TRBD1,ASSLMDRGYEQY
TRBJ2-4,TRBV4-3,.,ASSLTRTELAKNIQY
TRBJ2-7,TRBV7-9,TRBD2,ASSFKKREGGYEQY
TRBJ2-7,TRBV20-1,TRBD1,SATGTGGYEQY
TRBJ1-2,TRBV28,.,ASSPAGLYGYT
TRBJ2-7,TRBV28,.,ASSFAATYIEQY
TRBJ2-7,TRBV20-1,.,SASPWGVQPYEQY
TRBJ2-7,TRBV6-2/TRBV6-3,.,ASRPSPGQTYEQY
TRBJ2-1,TRBV19,.,ASSIDVTLYNEQF
TRBJ2-2,TRBV27,TRBD2,ASSYTLAGGGELF
TRBJ2-7,TRBV27,.,ASAWDTSSYEQY
TRBJ2-2,TRBV20-1,TRBD1,SARGTGKLTGELF
TRBJ2-1,TRBV19,.,ASSLAGEQF
TRBJ1-1,TRBV3-1,.,ASSLDPVGEPNTEAF
TRBJ1-5,TRBV25-1,.,ASSHPRPREGQPQH
TRBJ2-2,TRBV6-2/TRBV6-3,.,ACSHNTGELF
TRBJ2-1,TRBV20-1,.,SGVVPPRTGEQF
TRBJ2-5,TRBV4-3,.,ASSQVSGETQY
TRBJ2-1,TRBV19,.,ASSLGTDRPYNEQF
TRBJ1-5,TRBV27,.,ASSRTPAGFNQPQH
TRBJ2-7,TRBV6-2/TRBV6-3,.,ASSYSPSTSYEQY
TRBJ2-5,TRBV2,TRBD2,ASSALGLAGDTQY
TRBJ1-1,TRBV20-1,.,SAREGHTYTEAF
TRBJ2-3,TRBV7-9,TRBD2,ASSSPVAGVVDTQY
TRBJ1-6,TRBV2,.,ASSEGGVPFLPLH
TRBJ1-1,TRBV4-1,.,ASSQIGANTEAF
TRBJ2-1,TRBV20-1,TRBD1,SARDRRLGQGAHNEQF
TRBJ1-1,TRBV3-1,TRBD1,ASSLVPGQGLTEAF
TRBJ2-7,TRBV20-1,.,SARAPPVGDEQY
TRBJ2-5,TRBV10-2,.,ASSETNQETQY
TRBJ2-7,TRBV6-2/TRBV6-3,.,ASSYGGGLIRSSYEQY
TRBJ2-7,TRBV28,.,ASSQRNEQY
TRBJ1-6,TRBV6-1,.,ASTGQQDSPLH
TRBJ2-7,TRBV20-1,TRBD2,SARDPAGPGQQY